Here is one T cell receptor (beta chain) with its context. Its specificity is unknown. The CDR3 runs to 16 residues. V dropped 0 bases and J dropped 2 bases, with 14 bases sitting between them. Germline lookup yields CDR1 SGDLS and CDR2 YYNGEE. This was the immunoSEQ v4 assay. Assay: immunoSEQ multiplex PCR; the TCRdb copy retains only in-frame clones and omits some. Here the sample spans approximately 840 clones, 83% being singletons. This sample stems from a study of T cells in placental villitis. Notes on the study in general: Expanded clones in villitis of unknown etiology were largely private to each placenta. Helper, regulatory and cytotoxic T cells, and maternal versus fetal cells, were indistinguishable; gamma-delta receptors were excluded. Villitis of unknown etiology placentae had higher clonality than controls, median approximately 0.05 versus 0.006. Some sequenced T cells, mainly in controls, may be decidual rather than villous infiltrates.

Sequencing was performed on placental tissue containing maternal and fetal cells. This chain joins TRBV9 and TRBJ1-2, with D possibly TRBD1 on 6 matching bases. The receptor comes from a human patient with villitis of unknown etiology; the placental T cells may come from both mother and fetus. CDR3 sequence: CASSVEGGAQNYGYTF. The CDR3 DNA reads TGTGCCAGCAGCGTAGAGGGGGGGGCGCAGAACTATGGCTACACCTTC.